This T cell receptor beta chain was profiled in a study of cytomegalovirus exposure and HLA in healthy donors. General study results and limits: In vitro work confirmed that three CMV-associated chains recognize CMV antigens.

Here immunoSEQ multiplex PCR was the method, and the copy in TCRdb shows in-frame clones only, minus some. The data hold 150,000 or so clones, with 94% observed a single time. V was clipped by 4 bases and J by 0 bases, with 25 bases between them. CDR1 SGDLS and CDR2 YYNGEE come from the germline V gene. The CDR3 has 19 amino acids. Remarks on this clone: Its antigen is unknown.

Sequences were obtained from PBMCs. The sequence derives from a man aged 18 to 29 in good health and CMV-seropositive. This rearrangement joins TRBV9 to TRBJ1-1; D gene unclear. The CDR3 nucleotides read TGTGCCAGCAGCCCAACTTGGGCCTGGGCTGCTACCATGAACACTGAAGCTTTCTTT. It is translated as CASSPTWAWAATMNTEAFF.